This TCR beta chain derives from a study of T cell responses to AZD1222 COVID-19 vaccine. General study results and limits: Receipt of two AZD1222 doses was followed by a rise in Spike-specific TCR breadth and depth.

Some clones are missing from TCRdb's copy, which holds only in-frame ones; the method was immunoSEQ multiplex PCR. This sample has more than 110,000 clones, with over 75% found just once. About this clone itself: Its antigen remains unidentified.

Sequenced material: peripheral blood, taken on day 0 of AZD1222 vaccination. This receptor was identified in an adult in good health.

In DNA, the CDR3 is TGTGCCACCAGTGACCAGGACAGGGTACATGGCTACACCTTC. This gives the protein CATSDQDRVHGYTF. The V and J genes are TRBV24-1 and TRBJ1-2; TRBD1 matches 8 bases. Germline V gene sequence: CDR1 KGHDR, CDR2 SFDVKD. The V gene end was trimmed by 4 bases and the J gene end by 6 bases; junction bases not matched to a gene: 6. The CDR3 totals 14 residues.